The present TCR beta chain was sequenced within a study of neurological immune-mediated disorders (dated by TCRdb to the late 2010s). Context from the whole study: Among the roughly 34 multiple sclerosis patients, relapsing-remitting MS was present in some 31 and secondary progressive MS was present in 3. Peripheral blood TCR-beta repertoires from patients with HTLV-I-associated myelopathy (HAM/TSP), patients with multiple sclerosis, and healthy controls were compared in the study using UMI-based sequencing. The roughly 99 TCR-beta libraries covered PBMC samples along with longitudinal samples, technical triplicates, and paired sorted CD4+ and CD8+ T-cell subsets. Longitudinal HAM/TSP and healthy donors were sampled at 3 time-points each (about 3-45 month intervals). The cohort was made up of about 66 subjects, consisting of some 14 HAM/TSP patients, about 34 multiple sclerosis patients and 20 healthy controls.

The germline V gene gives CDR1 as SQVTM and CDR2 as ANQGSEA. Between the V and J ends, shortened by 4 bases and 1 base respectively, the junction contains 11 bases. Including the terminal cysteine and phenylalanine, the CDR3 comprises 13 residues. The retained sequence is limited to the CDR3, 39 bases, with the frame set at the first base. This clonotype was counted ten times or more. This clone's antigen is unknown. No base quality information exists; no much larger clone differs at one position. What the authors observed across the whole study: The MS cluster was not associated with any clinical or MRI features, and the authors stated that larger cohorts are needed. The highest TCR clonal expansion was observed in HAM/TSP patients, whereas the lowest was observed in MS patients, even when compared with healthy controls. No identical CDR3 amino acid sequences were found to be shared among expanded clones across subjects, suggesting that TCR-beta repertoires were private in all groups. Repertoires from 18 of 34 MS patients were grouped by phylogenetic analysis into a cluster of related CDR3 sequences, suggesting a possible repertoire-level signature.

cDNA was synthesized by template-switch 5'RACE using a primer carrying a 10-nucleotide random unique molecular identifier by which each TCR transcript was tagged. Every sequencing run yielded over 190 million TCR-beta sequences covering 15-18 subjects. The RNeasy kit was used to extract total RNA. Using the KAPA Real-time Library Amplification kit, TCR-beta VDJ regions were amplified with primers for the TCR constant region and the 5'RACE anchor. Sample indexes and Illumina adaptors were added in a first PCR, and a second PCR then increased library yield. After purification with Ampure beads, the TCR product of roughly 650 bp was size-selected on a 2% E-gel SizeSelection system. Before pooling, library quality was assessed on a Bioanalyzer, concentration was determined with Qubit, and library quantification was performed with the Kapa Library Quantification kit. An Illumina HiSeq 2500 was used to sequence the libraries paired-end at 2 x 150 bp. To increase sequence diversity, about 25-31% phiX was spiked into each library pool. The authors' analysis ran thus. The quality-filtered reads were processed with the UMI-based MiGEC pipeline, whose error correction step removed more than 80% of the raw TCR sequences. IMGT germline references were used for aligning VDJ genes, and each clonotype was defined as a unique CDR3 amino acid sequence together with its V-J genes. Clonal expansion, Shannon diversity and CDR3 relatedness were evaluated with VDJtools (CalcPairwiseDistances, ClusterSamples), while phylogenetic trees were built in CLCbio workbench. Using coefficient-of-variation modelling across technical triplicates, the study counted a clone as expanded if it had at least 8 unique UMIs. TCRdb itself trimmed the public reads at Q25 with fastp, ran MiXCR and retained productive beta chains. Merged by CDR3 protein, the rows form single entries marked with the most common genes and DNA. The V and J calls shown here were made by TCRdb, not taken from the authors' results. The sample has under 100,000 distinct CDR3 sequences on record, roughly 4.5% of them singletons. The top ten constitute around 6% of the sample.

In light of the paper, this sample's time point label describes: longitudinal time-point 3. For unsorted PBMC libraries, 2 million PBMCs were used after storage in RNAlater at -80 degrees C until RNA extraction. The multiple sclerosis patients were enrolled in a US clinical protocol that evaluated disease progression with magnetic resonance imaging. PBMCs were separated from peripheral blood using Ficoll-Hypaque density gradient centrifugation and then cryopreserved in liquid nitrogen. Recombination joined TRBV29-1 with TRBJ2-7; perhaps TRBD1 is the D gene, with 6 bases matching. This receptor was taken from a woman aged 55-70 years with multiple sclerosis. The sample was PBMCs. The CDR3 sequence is CSVVRTASYEQYF. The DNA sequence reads TGCAGCGTTGTCCGGACAGCATCCTACGAGCAGTACTTC.